The 24 T cell receptor beta chains given below trace back to one sample, sequenced in a study of T-cell reconstitution after alpha-beta-depleted transplantation in children (dated by TCRdb to 2016 to 2017). Receptors were amplified or captured by PCR. Sequencing took place on an Illumina HiSeq 2500. TCR library preparation used molecular barcoding, with unique molecular identifiers applied to normalize quantification of the TCRbeta repertoire. In TCRdb, the public reads were trimmed at Q25 with fastp and aligned with MiXCR, with productive beta chains retained. Records with the same CDR3 protein are collapsed into one entry carrying the most frequent genes and DNA. The sample profile shows about 370,000 distinct CDR3 sequences; 20% of them were found once. The ten largest clones add up to 3% to 4.5% of the sample. This sample comprised PBMCs from the stem cell graft donor, obtained from the stem cell graft. All receptors come from a human donor who donated a stem cell graft to a child with acute myeloid leukemia.

The chain joins TRBV12-3 or TRBV12-4 to TRBJ1-4; 8 bases match TRBD1. J was trimmed by 6 bases and V by 6 bases; bases with no gene match: 6. The CDR3 spans 14 residues. The CDR3 sequence is CASSVQGGDEKLFF. Here the CDR3 DNA reads TGTGCCAGCAGCGTACAGGGGGGTGATGAAAAACTGTTTTTT.

This clonotype was seen repeatedly, ten times or more. The CDR3 reads CASSSLAATEFF. Written as DNA, the CDR3 is TGTGCCAGCAGTTCTCTAGCAGCGACGGAGTTCTTC. The V call is TRBV6-5, the J call TRBJ2-1; maybe TRBD2 (5 bases). Germline CDR1 and CDR2: MNHEY and SVGAGI. Trimming removed 4 bases at V and 14 bases at J, with 15 bases between. The CDR3 is 12 residues long.

In this sample, this clonotype turned up many times. This rearrangement joins TRBV5-1 to TRBJ2-1; no definite D call. CDR1 is SGHRS, CDR2 YFSETQ, per germline. The CDR3 totals 15 residues. V dropped 0 bases and J dropped 7 bases, with 14 bases sitting between them. Here the CDR3 reads CASSLGTHELNEQFF. The CDR3 DNA reads as TGCGCCAGCAGCTTGGGGACCCACGAGCTGAATGAGCAGTTCTTC.

This sequence joins TRBV12-3 or TRBV12-4 and TRBJ2-3, with 7 bases lining up with TRBD2. The J segment lost 0 bases and the V segment lost 5 bases, leaving 11 bases of the junction unmatched. The CDR3 has 17 residues. The CDR3 DNA reads as TGTGCCAGCAGTGTCTCCCCTCGGCGGGAGAGCACAGATACGCAGTATTTT. It codes for CASSVSPRRESTDTQYF.

This clonotype appeared many times. This chain joins TRBV7-8 and TRBJ2-1, with 7 bases aligning to TRBD1. After removal of 5 bases from V and 3 bases from J, the junction contained 4 bases not matched to a gene. This CDR3 has 14 residues. Germline CDR1 is SGHVS and CDR2 is FQNEAQ. The CDR3 coding sequence is TGTGCCAGCAGCCCCGGGACAGACTACAATGAGCAGTTCTTC. Its translation is CASSPGTDYNEQFF. Drawing the rest from reference TRBV7-8 and TRBJ2-1, the complete variable domain is GAGVSQSPRYKVAKRGQDVALRCDPISGHVSLFWYQQALGQGPEFLTYFQNEAQLDKSGLPSDRFFAERPEGSVSTLKIQRTQQEDSAVYLCASSPGTDYNEQFFGPGTRLTVL.

This clonotype was seen many times. The chain is built from TRBV20-1 and TRBJ1-5; no firm D call. Trimming stripped 3 bases from V and 3 bases from J, with 9 bases between. The germline gives CDR1 DFQATT, CDR2 SNEGSKA (reference sequence). The CDR3 totals 13 residues. Written as DNA, the CDR3 is TGCAGTGCTAGTGCGGGTTCCAATCAGCCCCAGCATTTT. Translating gives CSASAGSNQPQHF.

This clonotype came up a few times. The chain joins TRBV29-1 to TRBJ2-3; TRBD2 is a possible D gene (6 bases). This CDR3 region has 13 residues. CDR1 and CDR2 (germline): SQVTM, ANQGSEA. Trimming took off 1 base at V and 2 bases at J, with 7 bases between the two ends. The CDR3 here is CSVEGLDTDTQYF. As DNA, the CDR3 is TGCAGCGTTGAAGGACTAGACACAGATACGCAGTATTTT.

The rearrangement joins TRBV29-1 to TRBJ2-6; possibly TRBD1 for D (6 bases). This CDR3 is 14 amino acids long. Trimming cost V 3 bases and J 4 bases, with 10 bases left between them. Germline-derived CDR1 and CDR2 are SQVTM and ANQGSEA. For the CDR3, the DNA is TGCAGCGTTGATATAGGGACAGGGGCCAACGTCCTGACTTTC. Translated: CSVDIGTGANVLTF.

The chain recombines TRBV5-1 with TRBJ2-7; maybe TRBD2 (6 bases). The CDR3 contains 18 residues. The V end was cut by 1 base, the J end by 0 bases, with 20 bases between. Germline V lookup: CDR1 SGHRS, CDR2 YFSETQ. The CDR3, as DNA: TGCGCCAGCAGCTTGACATCCTCCGGGACTCTGAGCTCCTACGAGCAGTACTTC. This codes for CASSLTSSGTLSSYEQYF.

The table lists this clonotype with a few counts. In DNA, the CDR3 is TGTGCCAGCAGCCTAGAGCTAGCGGGATCCTACAATGAGCAGTTCTTC. It is translated as CASSLELAGSYNEQFF. This chain uses TRBV7-6 with TRBJ2-1; 9 bases agree with TRBD2. The CDR3 sequence is 16 residues long. CDR1 and CDR2 (germline): SGHVS, FNYEAQ. Germline trimming cut 5 bases from V and 1 base from J; bases unmatched to any gene: 6.

This clonotype was seen a few times. J is TRBJ2-7 and V is TRBV27; unclear D gene. CDR3 length equals 13 residues. Germline CDR1 and CDR2: MNHEY and SMNVEV (reference sequence). V lost 0 bases and J 4 bases, leaving 7 bases between the germline ends. CDR3 loop: CASSLSPQYEQYF. The CDR3 DNA reads as TGTGCCAGCAGTTTATCACCCCAATACGAGCAGTACTTC.

The chain couples TRBV27 to TRBJ2-7, with 10 nucleotides matching TRBD2. In germline, CDR1 is MNHEY, CDR2 SMNVEV (reference sequence). J was trimmed by 3 bases and V by 7 bases; bases with no gene match: 9. The CDR3 has 15 amino acids. The CDR3 coding sequence is TGTGCCAGCATCTCCCAGCGGGAGGGCTACTACGAGCAGTACTTC. Amino acid sequence: CASISQREGYYEQYF.

V and J are TRBV5-1 and TRBJ2-2; D remains ambiguous. The germline V gene has CDR1 SGHRS and CDR2 YFSETQ. Trimming pared 0 bases from V and 8 bases from J, leaving 11 bases between. This CDR3 spans 14 amino acids. CDR3 protein: CASSLGQVAGELFF. CDR3 sequence (DNA): TGCGCCAGCAGCTTGGGGCAGGTGGCAGGGGAGCTGTTTTTT.

The J gene is TRBJ2-7, the V gene TRBV29-1, with TRBD2 identical over 13 bases. J lost 5 bases, V lost 6 bases, and 13 bases had no gene match. This CDR3 region has 16 residues. Germline CDR1 and CDR2: SQVTM and ANQGSEA. The CDR3 region is CSVGEFGLAGANEQYF. CDR3 nucleotide sequence: TGCAGCGTCGGAGAATTTGGACTAGCGGGAGCCAACGAGCAGTACTTC.

This chain connects TRBV24-1 to TRBJ2-3; D is perhaps TRBD1 (6 bases). The V gene's germline CDR1 is KGHDR and CDR2 SFDVKD. CDR3 size: 16 residues. Between the trimmed V and J ends, which lost 1 base and 5 bases, there was a span of 15 bases. The CDR3 DNA reads TGTGCCACCAGTGATTTAAGGTCACAGGGAGTAGATACGCAGTATTTT. The encoded protein is CATSDLRSQGVDTQYF.

This clonotype was found many times. This sequence joins TRBV12-3 or TRBV12-4 and TRBJ2-1; 8 bases align to TRBD2. The CDR3 spans 14 residues. The ends lost 7 bases at V and 8 bases at J; junction bases unmatched: 10. The CDR3 spells CASTRGAGEDEQFF. CDR3 sequence (DNA): TGTGCCAGCACCCGGGGAGCGGGAGAAGATGAGCAGTTCTTC.

At least ten counts were recorded for this clonotype. CDR3 DNA: TGTGCCAGCAGCGGACAAGGCCCCAGCCCAACCGGGGAGCTGTTTTTT. This codes for CASSGQGPSPTGELFF. The gene calls are TRBV27 and TRBJ2-2, with D perhaps TRBD1 (5 bases). With 6 bases removed from V and 5 bases from J, the gap between germline ends came to 19 bases. CDR1 is MNHEY and CDR2 is SMNVEV in the germline V gene (reference sequence). There are 16 residues in the CDR3.

This clonotype occurred a few times. The V and J genes are TRBV12-3 or TRBV12-4 and TRBJ2-5; a weak D match, TRBD2 (7 bases). The CDR3 has 13 amino acids. V lost 8 bases and J lost 4, with 14 bases in between. The CDR3 bases are TGTGCCAGCCGGGGGGCCGTAACAGAGACCCAGTACTTC. It specifies CASRGAVTETQYF.

The J gene is TRBJ2-3, the V gene TRBV7-9; D is perhaps TRBD1 (5 bases). The CDR3 has 14 amino acids. Germline V gene lookup returns CDR1 SEHNR and CDR2 FQNEAQ (reference sequence). V lost 5 bases to trimming and J lost 1 base, with 10 bases between them. CDR3 sequence reads: CASSAPTGTDTQYF. The DNA of the CDR3 is TGTGCCAGCAGCGCCCCGACAGGCACAGATACGCAGTATTTT. The full variable domain, in which reference TRBV7-9 and TRBJ2-3 provide the parts outside the CDR3, is DTGVSQNPRHKITKRGQNVTFRCDPISEHNRLYWYRQTLGQGPEFLTYFQNEAQLEKSRLLSDRFSAERPKGSFSTLEIQRTEQGDSAMYLCASSAPTGTDTQYFGPGTRLTVL.

In this sample, this clonotype turned up a few times. This chain uses TRBV9 with TRBJ1-4; D gene uncertain. Trimming left V 2 bases short and J 8 bases short, with 19 bases between. Germline CDR1 reads SGDLS; CDR2 reads YYNGEE. The CDR3 has 16 residues. CDR3 residues: CASSVSASGLKEKLFF. CDR3 DNA: TGTGCCAGCAGCGTTTCCGCTAGTGGGCTTAAAGAAAAACTGTTTTTT.

This clonotype was recorded a few times. The rearrangement links TRBV24-1 to TRBJ2-1; 8 bases align to TRBD2. The CDR3 covers 17 residues. V lost 2 bases, J lost 1 base, and 6 bases stayed unmatched. Germline CDR1 reads KGHDR; CDR2 reads SFDVKD. In DNA form, the CDR3 reads TGTGCCACCAGTGATTGGACTAGCTTTGGGTCCTACAATGAGCAGTTCTTC. As protein: CATSDWTSFGSYNEQFF.

This clonotype has at least ten counts. This chain links TRBV4-3 with TRBJ2-3; no clear D. Germline V gene lookup returns CDR1 LGHNA and CDR2 YSLEER. The CDR3 extends over 15 amino acids. V was clipped by 1 base and J by 5 bases, with 13 bases between them. The CDR3 DNA is TGCGCCAGCAGCCAAGGGGGTATAGTGGGAGATACGCAGTATTTT. Translated: CASSQGGIVGDTQYF.

This clonotype was picked up many times. The rearrangement joins TRBV12-3 or TRBV12-4 to TRBJ2-3; TRBD2 might be the D (6 bases). This CDR3 is built from 13 residues. V lost 7 bases and J lost 2, with 10 bases in between. The CDR3 region has the DNA TGTGCCAGCACCGGGGGACTCACAGATACGCAGTATTTT. It codes for CASTGGLTDTQYF.

This clonotype has ten or more counts. The V and J genes are TRBV6-2 or TRBV6-3 and TRBJ2-1; D gene ambiguous. Germline-derived CDR1 and CDR2 are MNHEY and SVGEGT. The CDR3 consists of 14 residues. Trimming removed 1 base from V and 6 bases from J, with 10 bases in between. This chain's CDR3 is CASSYLSWVNEQFF. The CDR3, as DNA: TGTGCCAGCAGTTACTTGTCTTGGGTCAATGAGCAGTTCTTC.